This T cell receptor (beta chain) is from a study of T cell changes during pregnancy in multiple sclerosis. Sequencing was performed with immunoSEQ multiplex PCR; in TCRdb, only in-frame clones are kept and a portion is missing. The data show approximately 88,000 clones, 90% to 95% seen once. This clonotype originated in a female donor with multiple sclerosis, enrolled in a pregnancy study. Sample: peripheral blood, taken in the second trimester of pregnancy.

CDR3 amino acids: CASSPGSAAGEKLFF. The DNA of the CDR3 is TGTGCCAGCAGCCCCGGGTCCGCGGCGGGTGAAAAACTGTTTTTT. The chain uses TRBV7-9 and TRBJ1-4; D uncertain. Trimming cost V 5 bases and J 7 bases, with 17 bases left between them. The CDR3 runs 15 residues. The germline V gene has CDR1 SEHNR and CDR2 FQNEAQ (reference sequence).